This T cell receptor beta chain stems from a study of blood T cell repertoires in COVID-19. About the study: COVID-19 samples from acute and convalescent phases originated in the United States, Italy and Spain. T cells, B-cell-depleted T cells, or PBMCs supplied cDNA or gDNA.

V was clipped by 0 bases and J by 5 bases, with 13 bases between them. Germline assignment: CDR1 LGHNA and CDR2 YSLEER. The CDR3 totals 16 residues. Original processing methods: Estimation of nucleated cell counts was performed using reference gene primer amplification. Produced via immunoSEQ multiplex PCR; TCRdb's table is partial and in-frame only. V, J and clone size reflect that table, while D and trimming were determined from the DNA. The top ten hold around 4.5% of the sample, which has roughly 140,000 clones, approximately 90% seen once. The sample consisted of peripheral blood. The chain employs TRBV4-3 and TRBJ2-2, with D uncertain. This TCR came from a middle-aged woman with acute or convalescent COVID-19. CDR3 nucleotide sequence: TGCGCCAGCAGCCAAGAACGGAGTCTTTTGACCGGGGAGCTGTTTTTT. Amino acid sequence: CASSQERSLLTGELFF.